A single sample is the source of the 27 T cell receptor beta chains below, sequenced in a study of T-cell reconstitution after alpha-beta-depleted transplantation in children. The TCRbeta library was prepared with unique molecular identifiers. Using its own MiXCR run on the PCR reads, TCRdb lists one record per CDR3 protein. This sample has fewer than 400,000 distinct CDR3 sequences, with approximately 20% found just once. The sample consisted of PBMCs from the stem cell graft donor, taken from the stem cell graft. The receptors were sampled from a human donor who donated a stem cell graft to a child with acute myeloid leukemia.

The rearrangement uses TRBV28 and TRBJ2-1; 9 bases map to TRBD2. Germline CDR1 is MDHEN and CDR2 is SYDVKM. The CDR3 consists of 15 residues. The ends lost 5 bases at V and 9 bases at J; junction bases unmatched: 11. As DNA, the CDR3 is TGTGCCAGCAGTAGCCAGTCAGGCGGGAGGGTTGAGCAGTTCTTC. Translating gives CASSSQSGGRVEQFF.

This clonotype was counted only a few times. The CDR3 spells CAILGGRYSNQPQHF. CDR3 nucleotide sequence: TGTGCCATTCTAGGTGGCAGATATAGCAATCAGCCCCAGCATTTT. The V and J genes are TRBV10-3 and TRBJ1-5; no clear D. Trimming cost V 9 bases and J 0 bases, with 15 bases left between them. The CDR3 runs 15 residues. Germline loops: CDR1 ENHRY, CDR2 SYGVKD.

This clonotype was seen ten or more times. The rearrangement joins TRBV19 to TRBJ2-5, with TRBD1 matching 10 bases. V was clipped by 5 bases and J by 2 bases; unmatched bases: 5. The CDR3 extends over 15 amino acids. Germline assignment: CDR1 LNHDA and CDR2 SQIVND (reference sequence). The CDR3 DNA reads as TGTGCCAGTAGTTACGACAGGGGGCATCAAGAGACCCAGTACTTC. Translating gives CASSYDRGHQETQYF. Full variable domain (outside the CDR3, taken from reference TRBV19 and TRBJ2-5): DGGITQSPKYLFRKEGQNVTLSCEQNLNHDAMYWYRQDPGQGLRLIYYSQIVNDFQKGDIAEGYSVSREKKESFPLTVTSAQKNPTAFYLCASSYDRGHQETQYFGPGTRLLVL.

V is TRBV20-1 and J is TRBJ1-5; no definite D call. The length of the CDR3 is 11 residues. Germline CDR1 DFQATT, CDR2 SNEGSKA (reference sequence). Trimming pared 3 bases from V and 11 bases from J, leaving 11 bases between. CDR3 amino acids: CSARLTWAQHF. The CDR3 coding sequence is TGCAGTGCTAGGTTAACATGGGCCCAGCATTTT.

There are many counts of this clonotype. The rearrangement joins TRBV29-1 to TRBJ2-1; 7 positions match TRBD1. Looked up from germline, CDR1 is SQVTM and CDR2 is ANQGSEA. Unmatched junction bases numbered 9, after V lost 3 bases and J lost 10 bases. The CDR3 extends over 13 amino acids. CDR3 coding DNA: TGCAGCGTTGAGAAAACAGGGGCCAACGAGCAGTTCTTC. Residues: CSVEKTGANEQFF.

This clonotype was detected many times. V is TRBV12-3 or TRBV12-4 and J is TRBJ1-5, with D possibly being TRBD1 (5 bases). V lost 6 bases to trimming and J lost 0 bases, with 12 bases between them. The length of the CDR3 is 15 residues. In nucleotides, the CDR3 is TGTGCCAGCAGCCAGGGAGCATATAGCAATCAGCCCCAGCATTTT. Its protein is CASSQGAYSNQPQHF.

This clonotype was detected only a few times. The V and J genes are TRBV29-1 and TRBJ2-7, with 7 bases aligning to TRBD1. The CDR3 has 13 amino acids. Germline V gives CDR1 SQVTM, CDR2 ANQGSEA. V lost 8 bases, J lost 3 bases, and 10 bases stayed unmatched. The CDR3 region has the DNA TGCAGCATTACCTCGGGACAGAACTACGAGCAGTACTTC. It encodes CSITSGQNYEQYF.

This clonotype was found many times. The chain uses TRBV29-1 and TRBJ2-7; TRBD2 aligns across 10 bases. Germline V gene sequence: CDR1 SQVTM, CDR2 ANQGSEA. The CDR3 consists of 15 residues. The V gene end was trimmed by 4 bases and the J gene end by 2 bases; junction bases not matched to a gene: 8. CDR3 sequence (DNA): TGCAGCGTTGCCGGGGGGACTAGCGAGACCTACGAGCAGTACTTC. Translation gives CSVAGGTSETYEQYF.

V and J are TRBV5-1 and TRBJ2-7, with D perhaps matching TRBD2 (6 bases). The CDR3 contains 15 residues. Trimming shortened V by 2 bases and J by 0 bases, and 12 bases separated the two germline ends. Germline lookup yields CDR1 SGHRS and CDR2 YFSETQ. CDR3 coding DNA: TGCGCCAGCAGCTTAGCGGGCCAGAGCTCCTACGAGCAGTACTTC. As protein: CASSLAGQSSYEQYF.

This clonotype was picked up many times. This chain links TRBV27 with TRBJ2-7; the match to TRBD2 covers 13 bases. V was pared by 5 bases and J by 0 bases, with 4 bases of the junction left unmatched. CDR3 length: 16 residues. Germline V gene lookup returns CDR1 MNHEY and CDR2 SMNVEV (reference sequence). The CDR3 nucleotides are TGTGCCAGCAGTGGGACTAGCGGGACCGCCTCCTACGAGCAGTACTTC. It yields the protein CASSGTSGTASYEQYF.

The genes are TRBV10-3 and TRBJ2-1; possibly TRBD2 for D (6 bases). Trimming took 0 bases from V and 9 from J, leaving 21 bases between them. The germline V gene has CDR1 ENHRY and CDR2 SYGVKD. CDR3 length: 17 residues. The DNA of the CDR3 is TGTGCCATCAGTGAGTCGAATGGGACTTCCATCGACGGTGAGCAGTTCTTC. Residues: CAISESNGTSIDGEQFF.

This clonotype was counted between two and nine times. The rearrangement uses TRBV7-2 and TRBJ2-1; tentative D call: TRBD2 (6 bases). The CDR3 is made up of 16 amino acids. Germline-derived CDR1 and CDR2 are SGHTA and FQGNSA. The germline V and J ends were trimmed by 1 base and 6 bases, with 16 bases remaining between them. CDR3: CASSLVAGRALNEQFF. DNA for the CDR3: TGTGCCAGCAGCTTAGTTGCCGGGAGAGCGCTCAATGAGCAGTTCTTC. Using reference TRBV7-2 and TRBJ2-1 for the parts outside the CDR3, the full variable domain is GAGVSQSPSNKVTEKGKDVELRCDPISGHTALYWYRQSLGQGLEFLIYFQGNSAPDKSGLPSDRFSAERTGGSVSTLTIQRTQQEDSAVYLCASSLVAGRALNEQFFGPGTRLTVL.

The rearrangement joins TRBV3-1 to TRBJ1-1; 7 bases are shared with TRBD1. In germline, CDR1 is LGHDT, CDR2 YNNKEL (reference sequence). The CDR3 sequence is 14 residues long. Trimming took 1 base from V and 7 from J; bases not matched to a gene: 6. CDR3 amino acids: CASSQARQGSEAFF. CDR3 coding DNA: TGTGCCAGCAGCCAAGCAAGACAGGGCAGTGAAGCTTTCTTT.

The V call is TRBV14, the J call TRBJ2-7; D remains ambiguous. Per germline, CDR1 SGHDN and CDR2 FVKESK. The length of the CDR3 is 13 residues. V was clipped by 4 bases and J by 1 base, with 8 bases between them. CDR3 region: CASSRELSYEQYF. CDR3 coding DNA: TGTGCCAGCAGCCGCGAGTTATCCTACGAGCAGTACTTC.

There are a few counts of this clonotype. The CDR3 reads CASSQGTAAPYEQYF. The DNA of the CDR3 is TGTGCCAGCAGCCAAGGGACAGCTGCCCCCTACGAGCAGTACTTC. The chain couples TRBV13 to TRBJ2-7, with 7 bases identical to TRBD1. The CDR3 is 15 amino acids. In germline, CDR1 is PRHDT, CDR2 FYEKMQ (reference sequence). J gave up 2 bases and V 5 bases, and 9 bases lay outside the gene matches.

This clonotype was detected many times. The gene calls are TRBV20-1 and TRBJ2-7, with 8 bases fitting TRBD2. V lost 3 bases to trimming and J lost 4 bases; unmatched junction nucleotides: 8. From germline, CDR1 is DFQATT and CDR2 SNEGSKA (reference sequence). The CDR3 runs to 14 residues. CDR3 sequence reads: CSASSGRGDYEQYF. The DNA for the CDR3 is TGCAGTGCTAGCTCCGGGAGGGGAGATTACGAGCAGTACTTC.

This clonotype was counted ten times or more. The V and J genes are TRBV29-1 and TRBJ2-1; 7 bases line up with TRBD2. Germline lookup yields CDR1 SQVTM and CDR2 ANQGSEA. The ends lost 3 bases at V and 4 bases at J; junction bases unmatched: 6. The CDR3 totals 14 residues. CDR3 bases: TGCAGCGTTGATCGGCTAGCGGTATACAATGAGCAGTTCTTC. This encodes CSVDRLAVYNEQFF.

This clonotype turned up a few times. The chain links TRBV29-1 to TRBJ1-3; D not resolved. The CDR3 runs 13 residues. Germline CDR1 SQVTM, CDR2 ANQGSEA. V dropped 0 bases and J dropped 2 bases, with 5 bases sitting between them. The CDR3 is CSVEEAAGNTIYF. The CDR3 region has the DNA TGCAGCGTTGAAGAGGCGGCTGGAAACACCATATATTTT.

In nucleotides, the CDR3 is TGCAGTGCGCTGCTGCAAACCAGGCCAGATACGCAGTATTTT. Translated: CSALLQTRPDTQYF. This rearrangement joins TRBV20-1 to TRBJ2-3, with D unclear. The CDR3 is 14 residues long. Trimming removed 6 bases at V and 4 bases at J, with 17 bases between. Germline values: CDR1 DFQATT, CDR2 SNEGSKA (reference sequence).

This clonotype was detected many times. The V gene is TRBV10-3, the J gene TRBJ2-7; 14 bases agree with TRBD2. This CDR3 comprises 13 residues. Germline CDR1 is ENHRY and CDR2 is SYGVKD. Trimming at V came to 7 bases and at J to 12 bases, leaving 8 bases not matched to a gene. The CDR3 here is CAITPGTSGRSYF. Here the CDR3 DNA reads TGTGCCATCACCCCAGGGACTAGCGGGAGATCGTACTTC.

This chain links TRBV2 with TRBJ2-1, with TRBD2 matching 9 bases. Trimming removed 3 bases from V and 4 bases from J; junction bases left unmatched: 7. The CDR3 contains 16 residues. CDR1 SNHLY and CDR2 FYNNEI come from the germline V gene. CDR3 in amino acids: CASSDRGRGGYNEQFF. The CDR3 DNA sequence: TGTGCCAGCAGTGATCGTGGGCGGGGGGGGTACAATGAGCAGTTCTTC.

This clonotype occurred many times. This chain connects TRBV6-5 to TRBJ2-1, with 7 bases fitting TRBD2. The CDR3 length is 15 residues. V was clipped by 2 bases and J by 4 bases; unmatched bases: 5. Germline assignment: CDR1 MNHEY and CDR2 SVGAGI. DNA for the CDR3: TGTGCCAGCAGTTACGGCACTAGCGCATACAATGAGCAGTTCTTC. It translates to CASSYGTSAYNEQFF.

The chain is built from TRBV18 and TRBJ2-3; TRBD1 might be the D (6 bases). There are 15 residues in the CDR3. Germline V CDR1 and CDR2: KGHSH, LQKENI. Trimming left V 6 bases short and J 2 bases short, with 15 bases between. As DNA, the CDR3 is TGTGCCAGCTCCTTTGCCCGGGACACCACAGATACGCAGTATTTT. Protein: CASSFARDTTDTQYF.

The chain is built from TRBV29-1 and TRBJ2-7, with 9 nucleotides matching TRBD1. The CDR3 runs to 15 residues. Trimming removed 3 bases from V and 2 bases from J; junction bases left unmatched: 8. Germline values: CDR1 SQVTM, CDR2 ANQGSEA. The CDR3 reads CSVDTTGTGTYEQYF. The CDR3 DNA sequence: TGCAGCGTTGACACTACCGGGACAGGGACCTACGAGCAGTACTTC.

The chain uses TRBV28 and TRBJ2-7; 7 bases agree with TRBD2. The germline V gene encodes CDR1 MDHEN and CDR2 SYDVKM. Unmatched junction bases numbered 13, after V lost 6 bases and J lost 5 bases. This CDR3 has 15 residues. The CDR3 DNA is TGTGCCAGCAGCCTATGGGGAGGGGTTTTCAACGAGCAGTACTTC. Translated, it gives CASSLWGGVFNEQYF. Complete variable domain (other parts from reference TRBV28 and TRBJ2-7): DVKVTQSSRYLVKRTGEKVFLECVQDMDHENMFWYRQDPGLGLRLIYFSYDVKMKEKGDIPEGYSVSREKKERFSLILESASTNQTSMYLCASSLWGGVFNEQYFGPGTRLTVT.

The gene calls are TRBV7-9 and TRBJ2-7; the D gene is possibly TRBD1 (7 bases). Germline CDR1 SEHNR, CDR2 FQNEAQ (reference sequence). This CDR3 is 12 amino acids long. V was clipped by 5 bases and J by 6 bases, with 11 bases between them. CDR3 protein: CASSQQGGEQYF. For the CDR3, the DNA is TGTGCCAGCAGCCAGCAGGGGGGCGAGCAGTACTTC.

This clonotype was counted only a few times. The rearrangement links TRBV20-1 to TRBJ2-3; 10 bases match TRBD2. The CDR3 is 17 residues long. CDR1 DFQATT and CDR2 SNEGSKA come from the germline V gene (reference sequence). Trimming removed 3 bases from V and 0 bases from J; junction bases left unmatched: 9. The CDR3 coding sequence is TGCAGTGCTAGTAGTAGCGGGAGGATGCAGAGCACAGATACGCAGTATTTT. Its translation: CSASSSGRMQSTDTQYF.